This TCR beta chain was observed in a study of T cell responses to AZD1222 COVID-19 vaccine (dated by TCRdb to the early 2020s). In the study overall: A total of over 230 trial participants underwent TCR sequencing, of whom around 200 received two doses of AZD1222 and 26 received two doses of the MenACWY control vaccine. Trial participants were enrolled by age into subgroups of 18-55, 56-69 and 70-plus years, and around 150, 28 and 57 TCR-sequenced participants, respectively, were included in these subgroups.

This specimen's time point label, interpreted: about 28 days (+/-7) after the second vaccine dose. The sample's treatment or condition, from its label and the paper: meningococcal conjugate vaccine given as trial control. Vaccinee samples were obtained from the UK trials COV001 and COV002, which included a single-blind randomized controlled phase 2/3 trial of AZD1222 (ChAdOx1 nCoV-19) in healthy adults. For TCRbeta chain sequencing, PBMC samples from trial participants were taken at day 0 and at day 28 after the second dose. Unmatched junction bases come to 1, with V trimmed by 1 base and J by 7 bases. The germline V gene encodes CDR1 SGHRS and CDR2 YFSETQ. Measured from the cysteine to the phenylalanine, the CDR3 is 14 residues long. Of the read, only the CDR3 DNA is kept; its 42 bases are in frame from base 1. The CDR3 regions of human TCRbeta chains were analyzed by immunosequencing. Per the source publication's procedure: TCRs in the repertoires were matched against a reference library of SARS-CoV-2-specific TCRs that had been generated with the MIRA antigen-specificity platform. Breadth was defined as the fraction of unique TCRs that were SARS-CoV-2-associated, and depth was defined as the fraction of total T cells that were SARS-CoV-2-associated. Using the MIRA data, each spike-specific TCR was mapped to the spike region that the TCR reacts to and placed in a CD4 or CD8 class. Log10-transformed breadth and depth values were compared by one-way ANOVA with Sidak's multiple comparisons tests. TCRdb carries this immuneACCESS record with in-frame sequences only. Its versions omit some clonotypes, under half of them owing to an unresolved V gene in the studies checked, with the rest unexplained. V and J calls and clone size are given by that table; D and trimming were obtained from the DNA. The table for this sample lists around 130,000 clones; 90% of them were counted only once. Clones ranked in the top ten supply 4% to 4.5% of the sample.

On this clone itself: Its target antigen remains unknown. Base qualities are not at hand, and no much larger clone is one base apart.

The research as a whole found: The 56-69-year group was small, and its depth increase did not reach significance, likely because of low power. Because no day 14 peak-response samples were available, the repertoires could be characterized only after the peak T cell response. The vaccine-associated CD4 TCRs covered the entire spike protein, and the dominant responses fell in regions 160-218 and 743-854. Conclusions about previously exposed vaccinees were limited because only a handful of AZD1222 recipients were SARS-CoV-2 seropositive at baseline. Reportedly, close to half of the unique spike-specific TCRs recognized epitopes lying outside the regions that are mutated in the B.1.351 and B.1.1.7 variants. Most participants were white British and females outnumbered males, and the authors suggested that clonal diversity may have been underestimated. After two AZD1222 doses, spike-specific TCR breadth and depth were significantly higher than at day 0 and than in MenACWY recipients.

The sample was peripheral blood, taken 28 days after the second dose of the MenACWY control vaccine. The chain joins TRBV5-1 to TRBJ1-6; TRBD1 aligns with 8 central bases. This clonotype was obtained from an adult who received the MenACWY meningococcal vaccine as a control. The CDR3 sequence is CASSLPGGNSPLHF. The nucleotide sequence is TGCGCCAGCAGCTTGCCAGGGGGCAATTCACCCCTCCACTTT.